One sample yielded the 29 T cell receptor beta chains listed below, sequenced in a study of metastatic and nonmetastatic thyroid tumors. Patients had received no treatment of any kind before thyroid surgery. With MiXCR, TCRdb called clones anew from the PCR reads. This sample has some 54,000 clones, with about a sixth found just once. Sequenced material: blood. The receptor source for this set is a female donor with papillary thyroid cancer or a benign thyroid nodule (not recorded which). Some clones in this sample may be carry-over from other donors' samples.

A word on this clone: A read error may explain this, as a much larger clone is one base away. The CDR3 coding sequence is TGTGCCGGTAGTACGGGTGGGTCTAGCGGGATTAAGACCCAGTACTTC. It yields the protein CAGSTGGSSGIKTQYF. The chain couples TRBV19 to TRBJ2-5, with TRBD2 matching over 9 bases. This CDR3 has 16 amino acids. Germline CDR1 is LNHDA and CDR2 is SQIVND (reference sequence).

In this sample, this clone turned up many times. The chain links TRBV30 to TRBJ1-5; a possible D gene is TRBD1 (5 bases). The CDR3 loop spans 16 amino acids. Germline V lookup: CDR1 GTSNPN, CDR2 SVGIG (reference sequence). V lost 5 bases to trimming and J lost 7 bases, with 24 bases between them. CDR3 nucleotides: TGTGCCTGGCCCCCCCCGGGCCCACTGGGGCGGCAGCCCCAGCATTTT. Its protein product is CAWPPPGPLGRQPQHF.

This clone was observed at least ten times. This chain joins TRBV20-1 and TRBJ2-1; TRBD2 matches 7 bases. The CDR3 runs to 14 residues. After removal of 2 bases from V and 4 bases from J, the junction contained 5 bases not matched to a gene. Germline CDR1 and CDR2: DFQATT and SNEGSKA (reference sequence). The CDR3 sequence: CSARRGRAYNEQFF. Here the CDR3 DNA reads TGCAGTGCTAGACGGGGGAGGGCGTACAATGAGCAGTTCTTC.

Turning to this clone: A read error may be the cause here, since a much bigger clone is one base away. The chain links TRBV4-1 to TRBJ2-7; D call uncertain. Germline-derived CDR1 and CDR2 are MGHRA and YSYEKL. The CDR3 is 14 amino acids. DNA of the CDR3: TGTGCCAGCAGCCAAGTGCAACTGCGGTACGAGCAGTACTTC. Protein sequence: CASSQVQLRYEQYF.

For this clone: Given a much more abundant clone one base away, this may be a read error. The sample has other DNA sequences that encode this CDR3 too. This rearrangement joins TRBV4-1 to TRBJ2-3, with a weak D call TRBD1 (7 bases). The germline V gene has CDR1 MGHRA and CDR2 YSYEKL. CDR3 size: 18 residues. V was clipped by 4 bases and J by 4 bases, with 24 bases between them. The CDR3 here is CASSPGIYAGGPSDTQYF. CDR3 nucleotide sequence: TGCGCCAGCAGCCCGGGGATTTATGCAGGGGGGCCGTCAGATACGCAGTATTTT.

Comment on this clone: Relative to the germline gene, one junction end is altered; a read error may explain this. J is TRBJ2-7 and V is TRBV24-1; TRBD1 or TRBD2 may be the D gene (5 bases each). CDR1 and CDR2 (germline): KGHDR, SFDVKD. This CDR3 region has 14 residues. CDR3 sequence reads: CATIRGVIPYEQYF. The CDR3 region has the DNA TGTGCCACAATTAGGGGAGTGATACCCTACGAGCAGTACTTT.

The table lists this clone with many counts. The rearrangement joins TRBV28 to TRBJ2-7, with 7 bases that match TRBD1. CDR1 and CDR2 (germline): MDHEN, SYDVKM. This CDR3 has 12 amino acids. The V gene end was trimmed by 7 bases and the J gene end by 6 bases; junction bases not matched to a gene: 6. Here the CDR3 reads CASNRDRAEQYF. The CDR3, as DNA: TGTGCCAGCAACCGCGACAGGGCCGAGCAGTACTTC.

A few counts support this clone. The DNA of the CDR3 is TGTGCCAGCAGTTCAGGGGGCCGTTCTACAATGAACACTGAAGCTTTCTTT. Protein sequence: CASSSGGRSTMNTEAFF. This rearrangement joins TRBV5-6 to TRBJ1-1; 8 bases agree with TRBD1. V shed 5 bases and J 0 bases; nucleotides not matched to a gene: 12. The CDR3 runs to 17 residues. The germline V gene encodes CDR1 SGHDT and CDR2 YYEEEE.

To note about this clone: Its ends do not fully match the called genes, so a read error is possible. This chain connects TRBV11-2 to TRBJ1-2; no firm D call. The V gene's germline CDR1 is SGHAT and CDR2 FQNNGV. The CDR3 contains 14 residues. This CDR3 reads CAISLDVNVYGYTF. DNA for the CDR3: TGTGCCATCAGCTTAGACGTTAACGTCTATGGCTACACCTTC.

Many counts were recorded for this clone. The chain is built from TRBV3-1 and TRBJ2-4; D may be TRBD2 (5 bases). CDR3 size: 15 residues. V gave up 5 bases and J gave up 9 bases, with 20 bases separating them. The V gene's germline CDR1 is LGHDT and CDR2 YNNKEL (reference sequence). DNA of the CDR3: TGTGCCAGCAGCGGGTCCGGCTCGGGGTTTAGCATTCAGTACTTC. Its protein is CASSGSGSGFSIQYF. Combining the CDR3 with reference TRBV3-1 and TRBJ2-4 gives the whole variable domain DTAVSQTPKYLVTQMGNDKSIKCEQNLGHDTMYWYKQDSKKFLKIMFSYNNKELIINETVPNRFSPKSPDKAHLNLHINSLELGDSAVYFCASSGSGSGFSIQYFGAGTRLSVL.

This clone was counted at least ten times. The identical CDR3 is also encoded by other nucleotide sequences in the sample. This chain links TRBV14 with TRBJ2-5; D could derive from TRBD1 or TRBD2 (5 bases each). The CDR3 length is 13 residues. V lost 3 bases, J lost 2 bases, and 7 bases lay in between. Germline V gene sequence: CDR1 SGHDN, CDR2 FVKESK. CDR3 nucleotide sequence: TGTGCCAGCAGCCAGGGGGTGCAAGAGACCCAGTACTTC. It encodes CASSQGVQETQYF.

This clone showed up many times. This chain links TRBV20-1 with TRBJ2-3; tentatively, D is TRBD2 (5 bases). Germline lookup yields CDR1 DFQATT and CDR2 SNEGSKA (reference sequence). This CDR3 is 16 amino acids long. The V and J ends lost 5 bases and 2 bases respectively, with 20 bases between them. CDR3 nucleotide sequence: TGCAGTGCTTTACCTCGGCCGGAGGAAGACACAGATACGCAGTATTTT. Amino acids: CSALPRPEEDTDTQYF.

This clone was counted between two and nine times. This may stem from a read error, because a much larger clone lies one nucleotide away. In the same sample, other DNA sequences code for this CDR3. This rearrangement joins TRBV7-6 to TRBJ2-3; TRBD2 matches at 7 bases. The CDR3 has 16 amino acids. Trimming took 1 base from V and 2 from J; bases not matched to a gene: 6. Germline CDR1 and CDR2: SGHVS and FNYEAQ. The CDR3 protein is CASSLVPSGATDTQYF. The CDR3 nucleotides read TGTGCCAGCAGCTTAGTCCCTAGCGGTGCCACAGATACGCAGTATTTT.

This chain connects TRBV15 to TRBJ2-2; 9 nucleotides align to TRBD2. This CDR3 spans 16 amino acids. Germline assignment: CDR1 LNHNV and CDR2 YYDKDF (reference sequence). V shed 7 bases, J shed 4 bases, and the junction held 10 bases outside the gene matches. CDR3 region: CATILPAGGCTGELFF. In DNA, the CDR3 is TGTGCCACCATCCTCCCGGCGGGAGGGTGCACCGGGGAGCTGTTTTTT. Full variable domain (outside the CDR3, taken from reference TRBV15 and TRBJ2-2): DAMVIQNPRYQVTQFGKPVTLSCSQTLNHNVMYWYQQKSSQAPKLLFHYYDKDFNNEADTPDNFQSRRPNTSFCFLDIRSPGLGDTAMYLCATILPAGGCTGELFFGEGSRLTVL.

About this clone itself: Because the CDR3's place on the DNA is in doubt, the DNA is left out and the CDR3 is given as listed by TCRdb. V and J are TRBV9 and TRBJ1-2; TRBD1 reflects the table's D call only, with no check against the DNA. The CDR3 has 16 amino acids, counting both end residues. CDR1 and CDR2 from the germline V gene are SGDLS and YYNGEE. The CDR3 here is CATCYDCTGGWGGYTF.

In its sample, this clone was seen many times. Other DNA sequences from this sample encode an identical CDR3 as well. The chain recombines TRBV5-5 with TRBJ1-2, with a weak D call TRBD1 (5 bases). CDR3 length equals 15 residues. V was cut by 2 bases and J by 0 bases, with 11 bases left in between. Germline V gene data show CDR1 as SGHKS and CDR2 as YYEKEE (reference sequence). CDR3 DNA sequence: TGTGCCAGCAGCTTAAAACAGGCTACTAACTATGGCTACACCTTC. Its translation is CASSLKQATNYGYTF.

This sequence joins TRBV28 and TRBJ1-5; 7 nucleotides match TRBD1. Germline V gives CDR1 MDHEN, CDR2 SYDVKM. This CDR3 spans 18 amino acids. V trimming: 5 bases; J trimming: 12 bases; junction bases outside the gene matches: 25. The CDR3 DNA sequence: TGTGCCAGCAGTACATCACAGGGGTCAGCCTATAGCAATAAGCACCAGCATTTT. Translation: CASSTSQGSAYSNKHQHF.

The chain joins TRBV20-1 to TRBJ2-7; a weak D match, TRBD2 (6 bases). The CDR3 has 13 amino acids. The germline V gene encodes CDR1 DFQATT and CDR2 SNEGSKA (reference sequence). V was cut by 3 bases and J by 7 bases, with 16 bases left in between. CDR3 residues: CSASSGSTQEQYF. The CDR3 nucleotides read TGCAGTGCTAGTTCCGGGAGTACGCAGGAGCAGTACTTC.

In this sample, this clone turned up many times. At the DNA level, this CDR3 is encoded by other sequences in the same sample as well. This chain joins TRBV28 and TRBJ2-7; 10 nucleotides align to TRBD1. The CDR3 length is 17 residues. The trim removed 4 bases at V and 4 bases at J, leaving 13 bases unmatched. Germline loops: CDR1 MDHEN, CDR2 SYDVKM. CDR3 nucleotide sequence: TGTGCCAGCAGTTCAATAACCGGGACAGGGGCAATTTACGAGCAGTACTTC. It is translated as CASSSITGTGAIYEQYF. The whole variable domain, remainder taken from reference TRBV28 and TRBJ2-7, is DVKVTQSSRYLVKRTGEKVFLECVQDMDHENMFWYRQDPGLGLRLIYFSYDVKMKEKGDIPEGYSVSREKKERFSLILESASTNQTSMYLCASSSITGTGAIYEQYFGPGTRLTVT.

This clone was picked up many times. Written as DNA, the CDR3 is TGTGCCAGCAGGGGGACTAGCGGGAGTGCAGATACGCAGTATTTT. Protein product: CASRGTSGSADTQYF. The chain has TRBV6-1 and TRBJ2-3, with TRBD2 matching over 14 bases. V trimming: 6 bases; J trimming: 4 bases; junction bases outside the gene matches: 3. This CDR3 comprises 15 residues. Looked up from germline, CDR1 is MNHNS and CDR2 is SASEGT.

A note on this clone: The junction does not match germline at one end; this may be a read error. Other nucleotide sequences from this sample produce the same CDR3. The chain uses TRBV6-1 and TRBJ2-1; a weak D match, TRBD1 (6 bases). This CDR3 contains 13 residues. CDR1 and CDR2 (germline): MNHNS, SASEGT. The DNA for the CDR3 is TGTGCCAGCAGCCCGACAGGACTCAATGAGCAGTTCTTT. Protein sequence: CASSPTGLNEQFF.

This clone was counted ten times or more. This chain uses TRBV3-1 with TRBJ2-1; maybe TRBD2 (5 bases). The germline V and J ends were trimmed by 5 bases and 0 bases, with 14 bases remaining between them. The CDR3 loop spans 16 amino acids. Germline CDR1 is LGHDT and CDR2 is YNNKEL (reference sequence). The CDR3 protein is CASSGKGGSSYNEQFF. The CDR3 region has the DNA TGTGCCAGCAGCGGAAAGGGCGGGTCCTCCTACAATGAGCAGTTCTTC.

This clone occurred many times. This chain connects TRBV12-3 or TRBV12-4 to TRBJ2-2, with TRBD1 matching over 8 bases. Unmatched junction bases numbered 4, after V lost 6 bases and J lost 1 base. The CDR3 is 15 residues long. CDR3 DNA sequence: TGTGCCAGCAGCGAAGGACAGGGGAACACCGGGGAGCTGTTTTTT. Protein sequence: CASSEGQGNTGELFF.

At least ten counts were recorded for this clone. This sequence joins TRBV29-1 and TRBJ1-5; no reliable D call. Germline assignment: CDR1 SQVTM and CDR2 ANQGSEA. The CDR3 is 13 amino acids. Between the trimmed V and J ends, which lost 4 bases and 3 bases, there was a span of 10 bases. CDR3: CSVAKGPNQPQHF. The CDR3 DNA reads TGCAGCGTTGCTAAGGGCCCCAATCAGCCCCAGCATTTT. The full variable domain, in which reference TRBV29-1 and TRBJ1-5 provide the parts outside the CDR3, is SAVISQKPSRDICQRGTSLTIQCQVDSQVTMMFWYRQQPGQSLTLIATANQGSEATYESGFVIDKFPISRPNLTFSTLTVSNMSPEDSSIYLCSVAKGPNQPQHFGDGTRLSIL.

The chain uses TRBV20-1 and TRBJ2-1; 9 bases match TRBD2. Trimming removed 8 bases from V and 7 bases from J; junction bases left unmatched: 18. The CDR3 sequence is 16 residues long. CDR1 is DFQATT and CDR2 is SNEGSKA in the germline V gene (reference sequence). The CDR3 nucleotides read TGCAGTCTCGAGGGGTCTAGCGGGGATCGCCGAAATGAGCAGTTCTTC. Its translation: CSLEGSSGDRRNEQFF.

Only a few counts were recorded for this clone. A clone one base away is much larger, so this may be a read error. Given the absence of the conserved phenylalanine or tryptophan at the CDR3 end, a read error is likely. The V call is TRBV10-3, the J call TRBJ2-5, with 13 bases aligning to TRBD2. Germline assignment: CDR1 ENHRY and CDR2 SYGVKD. V lost 10 bases and J lost 3; bases outside the gene matches: 11. The CDR3 extends over 16 amino acids. Written as DNA, the CDR3 is TGTGCCACTAAGATCGGACTAGCGGGAGATGAAGAGACCCAGTACCTC. Translating gives CATKIGLAGDEETQYL.

This clone was counted ten times or more. V and J are TRBV28 and TRBJ1-1; 8 bases fit TRBD1. V shed 10 bases, J shed 6 bases, and the junction held 7 bases outside the gene matches. Germline V gene sequence: CDR1 MDHEN, CDR2 SYDVKM. CDR3 length: 12 residues. The DNA of the CDR3 is TGTGCCACCGACAGGGGAGGATCTGAAGCTTTCTTT. Its translation: CATDRGGSEAFF. The full variable domain, with the rest looked up from reference TRBV28 and TRBJ1-1, is DVKVTQSSRYLVKRTGEKVFLECVQDMDHENMFWYRQDPGLGLRLIYFSYDVKMKEKGDIPEGYSVSREKKERFSLILESASTNQTSMYLCATDRGGSEAFFGQGTRLTVV.

The rearrangement joins TRBV20-1 to TRBJ1-1, with D unclear. The V end lost 5 bases, the J end lost 1 base, and 14 bases lay between the germline ends. The CDR3 runs to 14 residues. Germline CDR1 and CDR2: DFQATT and SNEGSKA (reference sequence). CDR3 sequence reads: CSARPLTGNTEAFF. The CDR3 DNA sequence: TGCAGTGCTCGGCCCCTGACGGGGAACACTGAAGCTTTCTTT.

The V and J genes are TRBV11-1 and TRBJ1-1; D might be TRBD1 (6 bases). Germline-derived CDR1 and CDR2 are SGHAT and FQDESV (reference sequence). The CDR3 is 19 amino acids. The V end was cut by 1 base, the J end by 0 bases, with 21 bases between. DNA of the CDR3: TGTGCCAGCAGCTTAGACAGGGTGAGGGGCCCTCCCATGAACACTGAAGCTTTCTTT. Its protein is CASSLDRVRGPPMNTEAFF.